This TCR beta chain derives from a study of T cell changes during pregnancy in multiple sclerosis. V gave up 4 bases and J gave up 0 bases; unmatched junction bases: 12. The CDR3 totals 18 residues. Germline values: CDR1 KGHSH, CDR2 LQKENI. Profiled with immunoSEQ multiplex PCR; TCRdb holds only in-frame clones, not every one. The table lists around 70,000 clones, roughly 92% of them singletons. This chain connects TRBV18 to TRBJ1-3; 7 bases fit TRBD1. Sequences were derived from peripheral blood, sampled in the second trimester of pregnancy. This clonotype was sampled from a female donor with multiple sclerosis, enrolled in a pregnancy study. CDR3 sequence: CASSRLRDSKISGNTIYF. CDR3 DNA: TGTGCCAGCTCACGGCTACGGGACAGCAAAATCTCTGGAAACACCATATATTTT.